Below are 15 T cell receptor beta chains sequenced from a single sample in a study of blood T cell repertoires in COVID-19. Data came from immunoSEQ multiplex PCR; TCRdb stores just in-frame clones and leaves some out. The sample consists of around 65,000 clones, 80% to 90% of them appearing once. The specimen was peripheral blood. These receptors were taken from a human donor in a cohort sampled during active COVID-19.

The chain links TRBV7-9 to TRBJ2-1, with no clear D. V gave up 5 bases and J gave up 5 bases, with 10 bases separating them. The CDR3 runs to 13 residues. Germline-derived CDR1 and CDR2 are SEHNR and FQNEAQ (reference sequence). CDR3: CASSPWADNEQFF. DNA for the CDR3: TGTGCCAGCAGCCCCTGGGCAGACAATGAGCAGTTCTTC.

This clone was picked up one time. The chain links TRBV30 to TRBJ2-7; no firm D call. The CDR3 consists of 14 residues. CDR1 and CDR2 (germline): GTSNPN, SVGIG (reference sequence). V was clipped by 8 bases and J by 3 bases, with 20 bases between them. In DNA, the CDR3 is TGTGCCGGTACCGACACCCATTCAGGCTACGAGCAGTACTTC. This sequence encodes CAGTDTHSGYEQYF.

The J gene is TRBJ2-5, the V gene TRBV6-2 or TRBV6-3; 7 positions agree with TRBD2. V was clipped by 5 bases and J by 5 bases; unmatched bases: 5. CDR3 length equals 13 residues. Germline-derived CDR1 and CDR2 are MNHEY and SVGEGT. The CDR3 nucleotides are TGTGCCAGCAGTCCCGGACTAGAGGAGACCCAGTACTTC. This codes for CASSPGLEETQYF.

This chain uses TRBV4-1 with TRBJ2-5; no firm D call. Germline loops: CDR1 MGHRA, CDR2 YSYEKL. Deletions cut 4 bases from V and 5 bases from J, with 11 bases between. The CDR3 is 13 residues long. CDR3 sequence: CASSLTVSETQYF. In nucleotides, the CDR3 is TGCGCCAGCAGCCTAACAGTATCCGAGACCCAGTACTTC.

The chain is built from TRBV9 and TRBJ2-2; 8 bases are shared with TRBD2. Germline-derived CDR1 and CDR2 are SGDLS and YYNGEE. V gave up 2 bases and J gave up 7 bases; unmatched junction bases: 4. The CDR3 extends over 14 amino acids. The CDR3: CASSVRGDVGELFF. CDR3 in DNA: TGTGCCAGCAGCGTGCGGGGGGATGTCGGGGAGCTGTTTTTT.

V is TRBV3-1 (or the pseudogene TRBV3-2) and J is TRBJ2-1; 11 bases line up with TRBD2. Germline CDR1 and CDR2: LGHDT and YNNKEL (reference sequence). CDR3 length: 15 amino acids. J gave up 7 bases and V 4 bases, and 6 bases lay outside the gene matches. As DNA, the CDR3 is TGTGCCAGCAGCCCAACTAGCGGGAGAGGGAATGAGCAGTTCTTC. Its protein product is CASSPTSGRGNEQFF.

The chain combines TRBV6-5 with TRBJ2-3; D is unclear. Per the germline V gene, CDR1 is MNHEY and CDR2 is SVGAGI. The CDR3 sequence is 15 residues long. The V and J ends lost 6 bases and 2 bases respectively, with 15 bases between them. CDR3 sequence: CASREWYPSTDTQYF. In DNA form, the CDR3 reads TGTGCCAGCAGAGAGTGGTATCCTTCCACAGATACGCAGTATTTT.

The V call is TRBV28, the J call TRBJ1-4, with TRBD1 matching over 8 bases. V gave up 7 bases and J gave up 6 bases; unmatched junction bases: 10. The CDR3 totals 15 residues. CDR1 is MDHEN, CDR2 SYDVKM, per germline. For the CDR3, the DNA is TGTGCCAGCACGTCCCTCAGGGGGCGGTATGAAAAACTGTTTTTT. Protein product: CASTSLRGRYEKLFF.

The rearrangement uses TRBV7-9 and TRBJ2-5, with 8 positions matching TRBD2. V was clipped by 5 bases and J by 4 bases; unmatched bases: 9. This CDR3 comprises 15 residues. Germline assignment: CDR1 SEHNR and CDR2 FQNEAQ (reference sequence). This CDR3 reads CASSPAGLAPETQYF. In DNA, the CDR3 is TGTGCCAGCAGCCCAGCCGGACTAGCCCCAGAGACCCAGTACTTC.

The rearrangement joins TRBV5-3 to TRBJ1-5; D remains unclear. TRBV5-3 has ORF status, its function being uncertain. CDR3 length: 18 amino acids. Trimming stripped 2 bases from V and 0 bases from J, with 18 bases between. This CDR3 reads CARSFIGRGQTSNQPQHF. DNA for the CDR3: TGTGCCAGAAGCTTTATCGGAAGAGGGCAGACTAGCAATCAGCCCCAGCATTTT.

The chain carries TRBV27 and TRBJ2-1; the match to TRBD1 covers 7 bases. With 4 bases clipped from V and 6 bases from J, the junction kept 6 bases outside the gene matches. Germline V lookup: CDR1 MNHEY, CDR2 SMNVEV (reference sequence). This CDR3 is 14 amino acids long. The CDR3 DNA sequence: TGTGCCAGCAGTTCGTACAGGGGCACCAATGAGCAGTTCTTC. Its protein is CASSSYRGTNEQFF.

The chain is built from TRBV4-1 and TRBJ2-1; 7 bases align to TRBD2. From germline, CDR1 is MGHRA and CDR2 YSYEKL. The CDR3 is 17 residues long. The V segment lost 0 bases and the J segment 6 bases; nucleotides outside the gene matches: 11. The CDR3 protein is CASSQDGGRGLGNEQFF. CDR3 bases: TGCGCCAGCAGCCAAGATGGGGGGAGGGGTCTCGGCAATGAGCAGTTCTTC.

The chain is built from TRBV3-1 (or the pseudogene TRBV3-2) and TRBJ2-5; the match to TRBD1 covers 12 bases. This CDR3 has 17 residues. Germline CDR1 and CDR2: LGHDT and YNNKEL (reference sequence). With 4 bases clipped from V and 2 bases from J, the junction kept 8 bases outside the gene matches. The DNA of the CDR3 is TGTGCCAGCAGCCCCCCGGGACAGGGGGCGGGTCAAGAGACCCAGTACTTC. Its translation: CASSPPGQGAGQETQYF.

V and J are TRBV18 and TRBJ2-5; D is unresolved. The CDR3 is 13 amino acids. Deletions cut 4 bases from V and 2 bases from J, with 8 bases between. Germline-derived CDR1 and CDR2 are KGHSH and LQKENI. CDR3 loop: CASSLTRQETQYF. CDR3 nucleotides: TGTGCCAGCTCACTGACACGTCAAGAGACCCAGTACTTC.

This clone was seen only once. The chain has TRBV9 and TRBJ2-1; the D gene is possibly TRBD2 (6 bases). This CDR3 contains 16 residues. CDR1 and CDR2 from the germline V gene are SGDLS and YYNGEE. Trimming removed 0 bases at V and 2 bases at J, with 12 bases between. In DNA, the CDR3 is TGTGCCAGCAGCGTAGGGACTACCGATACCTACAATGAGCAGTTCTTC. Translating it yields CASSVGTTDTYNEQFF.